Only one count was recorded for the clone carrying this T cell receptor (beta chain). This entry comes from a study of cytomegalovirus exposure and HLA in healthy donors. Germline V gene data show CDR1 as MDHEN and CDR2 as SYDVKM. The CDR3 spans 11 residues. The ends were cut back, 3 bases at V and 4 bases at J, with 4 bases in the middle. PCR was performed using 60 Vbeta and 13 Jbeta primers. Repertoires were generated with immunoSEQ multiplex PCR, while TCRdb's copy carries only in-frame clones and drops some. In the table there are about 180,000 clones, around 72% of which are singletons. Sample: PBMCs. The V and J genes are TRBV28 and TRBJ2-7; no clear D. The receptor was isolated from a woman aged 50 to 65 in good health and CMV-seropositive. DNA of the CDR3: TGTGCCAGCAGTTTGGAGTACGAGCAGTACTTC. Translation gives CASSLEYEQYF. The entire variable domain, with the rest obtained from reference TRBV28 and TRBJ2-7, is as follows: DVKVTQSSRYLVKRTGEKVFLECVQDMDHENMFWYRQDPGLGLRLIYFSYDVKMKEKGDIPEGYSVSREKKERFSLILESASTNQTSMYLCASSLEYEQYFGPGTRLTVT.